These 4 T cell receptor delta chains originate from one sample sequenced in a study of gamma-delta T cells after stem cell transplantation. TCRdb ran CATT on the RT-PCR reads. Seen here are about 3,000 delta-chain clones, 2.5% to 3% observed once, and the top ten hold 20% to 30%. The sample taken for sequencing was gamma-delta T cells. All receptors derive from a human donor. It is not recorded whose cells these are; they may come from a transplant donor.

This clone was counted a few times. A far larger clone is one base from this, pointing to a likely read error. The J gene is TRDJ1, the V gene TRDV2, with a weak D call TRDD3 (6 bases). The germline gives CDR1 GEAIGNYY, CDR2 EKD. Trimming took 7 bases from V and 1 from J, leaving 24 bases between them. The CDR3 is 17 amino acids. The CDR3 DNA reads as TGTGCCTGCAATCTACTACCGGGGGAAATCTTCACCGATAAACTCATCTTT. Protein product: CACNLLPGEIFTDKLIF.

In its sample, this clone is medium-sized. This same CDR3 is encoded by further DNA sequences in the sample. CDR3 DNA sequence: TGTGCCTGTGAAGCGCTGGGGGATACGACCGATAAACTCATCTTT. Protein: CACEALGDTTDKLIF. This chain links TRDV2 with TRDJ1; TRDD3 matches 12 bases. The ends lost 4 bases at V and 2 bases at J; junction bases unmatched: 4. The CDR3 is 15 residues long. The V gene's germline CDR1 is GEAIGNYY and CDR2 EKD.

By share, this clone counts as medium-sized (0.01 to 0.1%). V is TRDV2 and J is TRDJ1; possibly TRDD3 for D (6 bases). V lost 3 bases to trimming and J lost 8 bases, with 24 bases between them. The V gene's germline CDR1 is GEAIGNYY and CDR2 EKD. This CDR3 region has 16 residues. The CDR3 DNA is TGTGCCTGTGACTCGGTTGGTGGGGGTCCCAGAGGAAAACTCATCTTT. As protein: CACDSVGGGPRGKLIF.

Details on this clone: This likely reflects a read error, since a far larger clone is one base away. The chain combines TRDV2 with TRDJ3, with D maybe TRDD1 (5 bases). Germline V lookup: CDR1 GEAIGNYY, CDR2 EKD. The CDR3 covers 17 residues. V was pared by 0 bases and J by 3 bases, with 11 bases between. The DNA of the CDR3 is TGTGCCTGTGACACCACCTCCATAGTCTGGGACACCCGACAGATGTTTTTC. Translating it yields CACDTTSIVWDTRQMFF.